The next 7 T cell receptor beta chains were all read from a single sample in a study of T cell repertoires in cytomegalovirus infection. TCRdb reanalysed the reads using MiXCR and keeps one entry per CDR3 protein. The sample yields roughly 200,000 distinct CDR3 sequences, 17% seen once. The sequenced material came from CD8+ T cells from PBMCs. These receptors all stem from a human donor in good health (CMV status not recorded). Some clones in this sample may be carry-over from other donors' samples.

V is TRBV12-5 and J is TRBJ2-1; D not resolved. Germline V gene lookup returns CDR1 LGHNT and CDR2 FRNRAP. This CDR3 spans 15 amino acids. V gave up 3 bases and J gave up 0 bases, with 9 bases separating them. CDR3 nucleotides: TGTGCTAGTGGTTTTCTGGAGAGCTCCTACAATGAGCAGTTCTTC. Protein sequence: CASGFLESSYNEQFF.

This chain links TRBV7-8 with TRBJ2-7; maybe TRBD2 (5 bases). The germline V gene encodes CDR1 SGHVS and CDR2 FQNEAQ. Trimming took 5 bases from V and 4 from J, leaving 15 bases between them. The CDR3 contains 14 residues. The DNA of the CDR3 is TGTGCCAGCAGCCCTGGCTCGACGGGGTACGAGCAGTACTTC. Residues: CASSPGSTGYEQYF.

The chain has TRBV12-3 or TRBV12-4 and TRBJ1-5, with 8 bases lining up with TRBD1. Trimming removed 6 bases from V and 5 bases from J; junction bases left unmatched: 9. The CDR3 consists of 15 residues. CDR3 region: CASSPDRGLHQPQHF. CDR3 in DNA: TGTGCCAGCAGCCCCGACAGGGGCCTACATCAGCCCCAGCATTTT.

There are many counts of this clonotype. The chain carries TRBV7-2 and TRBJ1-5; D is unclear. Germline V gene lookup returns CDR1 SGHTA and CDR2 FQGNSA. This CDR3 comprises 15 residues. V gave up 4 bases and J gave up 3 bases, with 13 bases separating them. The CDR3 DNA is TGTGCCAGCAGCTATCAAGGACTTTCCAATCAGCCCCAGCATTTT. Protein sequence: CASSYQGLSNQPQHF.

Only a few counts were recorded for this clonotype. The chain has TRBV6-1 and TRBJ2-5; 7 nucleotides agree with TRBD2. This CDR3 has 14 amino acids. V lost 6 bases to trimming and J lost 2 bases; unmatched junction nucleotides: 6. Germline CDR1 reads MNHNS; CDR2 reads SASEGT. CDR3 protein: CASSTWGGQETQYF. The CDR3 DNA follows: TGTGCCAGCAGCACATGGGGGGGGCAAGAGACCCAGTACTTC.

This clonotype was detected a few times. The chain employs TRBV9 and TRBJ2-6; 8 bases are a match to TRBD1. Unmatched junction bases numbered 8, after V lost 0 bases and J lost 0 bases. Germline CDR1 SGDLS, CDR2 YYNGEE. The CDR3 covers 19 residues. The CDR3 coding sequence is TGTGCCAGCAGCGTAGAAGTCCAGGGGGCACACTCTGGGGCCAACGTCCTGACTTTC. Its protein is CASSVEVQGAHSGANVLTF.

This clonotype has a handful of counts. The chain couples TRBV28 to TRBJ1-5; TRBD1 aligns across 7 bases. This CDR3 has 14 amino acids. Germline V gene lookup returns CDR1 MDHEN and CDR2 SYDVKM. The junction had 8 bases not matched to a gene; V was cut back by 8 bases and J by 4 bases. CDR3 in amino acids: CASSKRGRNQPQHF. DNA of the CDR3: TGTGCCAGCTCGAAAAGGGGGCGGAATCAGCCCCAGCATTTT.